The subject of this entry is one T cell receptor (beta chain). Its cognate antigen is unknown. The sample belongs to a study of glioma-infiltrating T cells after dendritic cell vaccination. CDR1 and CDR2 (germline): SGHNT, YENEEA. CDR3 size: 17 residues. The J segment lost 1 base and the V segment lost 4 bases, leaving 5 bases of the junction unmatched. Notes on the study in general: Only a small number of patients had complete blood and tumor samples. Higher pretreatment TIL content predicted longer progression-free time and survival.

TCRB CDR3 was amplified from 2 ug genomic DNA or less. The repertoire was sequenced with immunoSEQ multiplex PCR; TCRdb's copy has only in-frame clones and lacks some. There are tens of thousands of clones in the sample; approximately 80% occur only once, and under 2.5% lies in the top ten. The genes are TRBV11-3 and TRBJ2-5, with 14 bases fitting TRBD2. The starting material was blood, obtained before dendritic cell vaccination. This TCR came from a human donor with glioblastoma. For the CDR3, the DNA is TGTGCCAGCAGCTACGCCGGGACTAGCGGGAGCCAAGAGACCCAGTACTTC. This sequence encodes CASSYAGTSGSQETQYF.